The rows below give T cell receptor beta chains drawn from one sample of a study of CXCR3-negative and CXCR3-positive naive CD8 T cells. TCRdb reprocessed the 5' RACE reads and keeps a single row for each CDR3 protein, giving no DNA. This listing includes around 60,000 distinct CDR3 sequences. The material sequenced was naive CXCR3+ CD8+ T cells from blood. These receptors came from a human donor in good health. Some clones in this sample may be carry-over from other donors' samples. Each CDR3 is given with its conserved first and last residue.

v_gene: TRBV28; j_gene: TRBJ1-6; CDR3aa: CASRDFNSPLHF
v_gene: TRBV7-9; j_gene: TRBJ2-2; CDR3aa: CASSTPWELFF
v_gene: TRBV20-1; j_gene: TRBJ2-7; CDR3aa: CSARVLGSYEQYF
v_gene: TRBV4-3; j_gene: TRBJ2-1; CDR3aa: CASSHREDLNEQFF
v_gene: TRBV28; j_gene: TRBJ2-7; CDR3aa: CASSSPWGGEQYF
v_gene: TRBV5-6; j_gene: TRBJ1-1; CDR3aa: CASSLATIEAFF
v_gene: TRBV21-1; j_gene: TRBJ2-7; CDR3aa: CPSSKASPDEQYF
v_gene: TRBV20-1; j_gene: TRBJ1-2; CDR3aa: CSARDGGRWYGYTF
v_gene: TRBV4-2; j_gene: TRBJ1-1; CDR3aa: CASSQDLGTGWETEAFF
v_gene: TRBV7-9; j_gene: TRBJ2-1; CDR3aa: CASSWAVSEQFF
v_gene: TRBV14; j_gene: TRBJ1-6; CDR3aa: CASSQRGDFSPLHF
v_gene: TRBV7-3; j_gene: TRBJ2-7; CDR3aa: CASSQGQGDYEQYF
v_gene: TRBV7-9; j_gene: TRBJ1-3; CDR3aa: CASSFSEGSGNTVYF
v_gene: TRBV9; j_gene: TRBJ2-1; CDR3aa: CASSVAGQPYNEQFF
v_gene: TRBV20-1; j_gene: TRBJ2-5; CDR3aa: CSARRVEYWETQYF
v_gene: TRBV28; j_gene: TRBJ1-5; CDR3aa: CASTLGLFNQPQHF
v_gene: TRBV29-1; j_gene: TRBJ2-7; CDR3aa: CSVESAESYEQYF
v_gene: TRBV6-5; j_gene: TRBJ2-7; CDR3aa: CASSYSITGGQIEQYF
v_gene: TRBV28; j_gene: TRBJ2-3; CDR3aa: CATHGPGRQYF
v_gene: TRBV5-1; j_gene: TRBJ1-1; CDR3aa: CARSPDRPNTEAFF
v_gene: TRBV7-9; j_gene: TRBJ2-3; CDR3aa: CASSRSFGVTDTQYF
v_gene: TRBV10-2; j_gene: TRBJ2-7; CDR3aa: CASSEAPTLYEQYF
v_gene: TRBV4-2; j_gene: TRBJ1-1; CDR3aa: CASSQGLTEAFF